The rows below give T cell receptor beta chains drawn from one sample of a study of CD8+ T cells in alopecia areata. Some clones are missing from TCRdb's copy, which holds only in-frame ones; the method was immunoSEQ multiplex PCR. The table has 150,000 or so clones, around 47% seen once. The sample taken for sequencing was CD4+ T cells sorted from blood. Receptor source: a human donor with alopecia areata. Each CDR3 is given with its conserved first and last residue. The D gene is left open where the match is weak. Not every row has a clone size; where given, it reads once, few, many or a size class.

CDR3aa: CASSSGRGSGELFF; CDR3nt: TGTGCCAGTAGTAGTGGCAGGGGCTCCGGGGAGCTGTTTTTT; abundance: many; v_gene: TRBV19; d_gene: .; j_gene: TRBJ2-2
CDR3aa: CACYRYAGANVLTF; CDR3nt: TGTGCCTGTTATCGGTATGCTGGGGCCAACGTCCTGACTTTC; abundance: .; v_gene: TRBV30; d_gene: .; j_gene: TRBJ2-6
CDR3aa: CASSLAGRTDTQYF; CDR3nt: TGTGCCAGCAGTTTAGCGGGGCGGACAGATACGCAGTATTTT; abundance: .; v_gene: TRBV28; d_gene: .; j_gene: TRBJ2-3
CDR3aa: CASSLAVGGPGANVLTF; CDR3nt: TGTGCCAGCAGCTTAGCGGTGGGGGGGCCGGGGGCCAACGTCCTGACTTTC; abundance: .; v_gene: TRBV7-9; d_gene: .; j_gene: TRBJ2-6
CDR3aa: CASSASGPGWLGYTF; CDR3nt: TGTGCCAGCAGTGCATCGGGACCGGGTTGGTTGGGCTACACCTTC; abundance: .; v_gene: TRBV2; d_gene: .; j_gene: TRBJ1-2
CDR3aa: CASTLRETQYF; CDR3nt: TGTGCCAGCACCCTTAGAGAGACCCAGTACTTC; abundance: .; v_gene: TRBV2; d_gene: .; j_gene: TRBJ2-5
CDR3aa: CASSLELAGVDTQYF; CDR3nt: TGCGCCAGCAGCTTGGAATTAGCGGGAGTAGATACGCAGTATTTT; abundance: .; v_gene: TRBV5-1; d_gene: TRBD2; j_gene: TRBJ2-3
CDR3aa: CASSFWSYNEQFF; CDR3nt: TGTGCCAGCAGCTTTTGGTCCTACAATGAGCAGTTCTTC; abundance: once; v_gene: TRBV7-2; d_gene: .; j_gene: TRBJ2-1
CDR3aa: CASREEAGPQPQHF; CDR3nt: TGTGCCAGCAGAGAGGAGGCAGGGCCTCAGCCCCAGCATTTT; abundance: few; v_gene: TRBV2; d_gene: .; j_gene: TRBJ1-5
CDR3aa: CASSLGSQYTVQPQHF; CDR3nt: TGTGCCAGCAGCTTGGGATCCCAATACACGGTTCAGCCCCAGCATTTT; abundance: .; v_gene: TRBV5-6; d_gene: .; j_gene: TRBJ1-5
CDR3aa: CASSGTMSYEQYF; CDR3nt: TGTGCCAGCAGTGGGACAATGTCCTACGAGCAGTACTTC; abundance: few; v_gene: TRBV6-1; d_gene: .; j_gene: TRBJ2-7
CDR3aa: CASSVLADLNTEAFF; CDR3nt: TGTGCCAGCAGCGTCCTAGCAGATCTTAACACTGAAGCTTTCTTT; abundance: few; v_gene: TRBV9; d_gene: .; j_gene: TRBJ1-1
CDR3aa: CASRTIRTDTQYF; CDR3nt: TGTGCCAGCAGGACTATCCGGACAGATACGCAGTATTTT; abundance: .; v_gene: TRBV2; d_gene: .; j_gene: TRBJ2-3
CDR3aa: CASSTTGGSNQPQHF; CDR3nt: TGCGCCAGCAGCACAACAGGGGGAAGCAATCAGCCCCAGCATTTT; abundance: .; v_gene: TRBV4-1; d_gene: TRBD1; j_gene: TRBJ1-5
CDR3aa: CASSLGKIGGREPETQYF; CDR3nt: TGTGCCAGCAGTTTAGGGAAGATCGGCGGGAGGGAACCGGAGACCCAGTACTTC; abundance: few; v_gene: TRBV28; d_gene: TRBD2; j_gene: TRBJ2-5
CDR3aa: CASSLGVDTEAFF; CDR3nt: TGCGCCAGCAGCTTGGGGGTAGACACTGAAGCTTTCTTT; abundance: .; v_gene: TRBV5-1; d_gene: .; j_gene: TRBJ1-1
CDR3aa: CAWSKGGETEAFF; CDR3nt: TGTGCCTGGAGCAAGGGGGGGGAAACTGAAGCTTTCTTT; abundance: .; v_gene: TRBV30; d_gene: .; j_gene: TRBJ1-1
CDR3aa: CASSFGQGYNEQFF; CDR3nt: TGTGCCAGCAGTTTCGGACAGGGCTACAATGAGCAGTTCTTC; abundance: few; v_gene: TRBV28; d_gene: TRBD1; j_gene: TRBJ2-1
CDR3aa: CASSRGQYSNQPQHF; CDR3nt: TGTGCCAGCAGCCGGGGACAGTATAGCAATCAGCCCCAGCATTTT; abundance: .; v_gene: TRBV7-2; d_gene: TRBD1; j_gene: TRBJ1-5
CDR3aa: CASSLSTGTRYGYTF; CDR3nt: TGTGCCAGCAGCCTAAGCACCGGGACACGCTATGGCTACACCTTC; abundance: .; v_gene: TRBV5-6; d_gene: .; j_gene: TRBJ1-2
CDR3aa: CASSSYETQYF; CDR3nt: TGTGCCAGCAGTTCGTACGAGACCCAGTACTTC; abundance: .; v_gene: TRBV6-6; d_gene: .; j_gene: TRBJ2-5
CDR3aa: CSVERQLQETQYF; CDR3nt: TGCAGCGTTGAGAGGCAACTCCAAGAGACCCAGTACTTC; abundance: .; v_gene: TRBV29-1; d_gene: .; j_gene: TRBJ2-5
CDR3aa: CASSSLAGVDEQFF; CDR3nt: TGCGCCAGCAGCTCGCTAGCGGGAGTCGATGAGCAGTTCTTC; abundance: once; v_gene: TRBV5-1; d_gene: TRBD2; j_gene: TRBJ2-1
CDR3aa: CASSIIPGPYEQYF; CDR3nt: TGTGCCAGTAGTATTATCCCGGGACCGTACGAGCAGTACTTC; abundance: .; v_gene: TRBV19; d_gene: .; j_gene: TRBJ2-7
CDR3aa: CSVTTGLLEGYTF; CDR3nt: TGCAGCGTGACGACGGGCCTATTGGAAGGCTACACCTTC; abundance: few; v_gene: TRBV29-1; d_gene: .; j_gene: TRBJ1-2
CDR3aa: CSVQLGETQYF; CDR3nt: TGCAGCGTTCAACTGGGTGAGACCCAGTACTTC; abundance: .; v_gene: TRBV29-1; d_gene: .; j_gene: TRBJ2-5
CDR3aa: CASSLGPSGGGSYNEQFF; CDR3nt: TGTGCCAGCAGCTTAGGTCCCAGCGGAGGGGGTTCCTACAATGAGCAGTTCTTC; abundance: .; v_gene: TRBV7-8; d_gene: .; j_gene: TRBJ2-1
CDR3aa: CASGLAWGEQFF; CDR3nt: TGTGCCAGTGGACTAGCCTGGGGTGAGCAGTTCTTC; abundance: .; v_gene: TRBV27; d_gene: TRBD2; j_gene: TRBJ2-1
CDR3aa: CASSYSERQPQHF; CDR3nt: TGTGCCAGCAGTTACTCCGAGAGACAGCCCCAGCATTTT; abundance: few; v_gene: TRBV6-5; d_gene: .; j_gene: TRBJ1-5
CDR3aa: CATSRDRVGGYTF; CDR3nt: TGTGCCACCAGCAGAGATAGAGTAGGGGGCTACACCTTC; abundance: few; v_gene: TRBV15; d_gene: .; j_gene: TRBJ1-2
CDR3aa: CASSYSMAGALDTQYF; CDR3nt: TGTGCCAGCAGTTACTCGATGGCGGGAGCCCTAGATACGCAGTATTTT; abundance: .; v_gene: TRBV6-5; d_gene: TRBD2; j_gene: TRBJ2-3
CDR3aa: CASSLGYPSGQETQYF; CDR3nt: TGCGCCAGCAGCTTGGGGTACCCATCAGGCCAAGAGACCCAGTACTTC; abundance: few; v_gene: TRBV5-1; d_gene: .; j_gene: TRBJ2-5
CDR3aa: CAWSSGQAAYTF; CDR3nt: TGTGCCTGGAGTTCGGGACAGGCAGCGTACACCTTC; abundance: .; v_gene: TRBV30; d_gene: TRBD1; j_gene: TRBJ1-2
CDR3aa: CASSQAEGIGGKNIQYF; CDR3nt: TGCGCCAGCAGCCAAGCTGAGGGGATAGGCGGCAAAAACATTCAGTACTTC; abundance: few; v_gene: TRBV4-1; d_gene: .; j_gene: TRBJ2-4
CDR3aa: CASARDPDALNTGELFF; CDR3nt: TGCGCCAGCGCTAGGGACCCCGACGCCCTGAACACCGGGGAGCTGTTTTTT; abundance: .; v_gene: TRBV5-1; d_gene: .; j_gene: TRBJ2-2
CDR3aa: CSVEGREAQETQYF; CDR3nt: TGCAGCGTTGAGGGGCGGGAGGCCCAAGAGACCCAGTACTTC; abundance: .; v_gene: TRBV29-1; d_gene: TRBD2; j_gene: TRBJ2-5
CDR3aa: CSVDLALNQETQYF; CDR3nt: TGCAGCGTTGATTTAGCGCTAAACCAAGAGACCCAGTACTTC; abundance: .; v_gene: TRBV29-1; d_gene: .; j_gene: TRBJ2-5
CDR3aa: CATTQRDTTDTQYF; CDR3nt: TGTGCCACCACCCAACGGGACACCACAGATACGCAGTATTTT; abundance: .; v_gene: TRBV15; d_gene: .; j_gene: TRBJ2-3
CDR3aa: CASSYKGPDQPQHF; CDR3nt: TGTGCCAGCAGTTATAAAGGGCCCGATCAGCCCCAGCATTTT; abundance: few; v_gene: TRBV27; d_gene: .; j_gene: TRBJ1-5
CDR3aa: CASSGTGYNYGYTF; CDR3nt: TGTGCCAGCAGTGGGACAGGGTATAACTATGGCTACACCTTC; abundance: few; v_gene: TRBV27; d_gene: TRBD1; j_gene: TRBJ1-2
CDR3aa: CASSSKGLGLSHEQFF; CDR3nt: TGTGCCAGCAGCTCCAAGGGCCTTGGGTTGTCTCATGAGCAGTTCTTC; abundance: .; v_gene: TRBV7-2; d_gene: .; j_gene: TRBJ2-1
CDR3aa: CASRVRGTDTQYF; CDR3nt: TGTGCCAGCAGGGTCAGGGGCACAGATACGCAGTATTTT; abundance: .; v_gene: TRBV6-6; d_gene: .; j_gene: TRBJ2-3
CDR3aa: CASSLGITGQGSGRSTGELFF; CDR3nt: TGTGCCAGCAGCTTGGGCATCACGGGACAGGGTTCAGGACGAAGCACCGGGGAGCTGTTTTTT; abundance: .; v_gene: TRBV13; d_gene: TRBD1; j_gene: TRBJ2-2
CDR3aa: CSVLTSGYNEQFF; CDR3nt: TGCAGCGTTTTGACTAGCGGATACAATGAGCAGTTCTTC; abundance: few; v_gene: TRBV29-1; d_gene: TRBD2; j_gene: TRBJ2-1
CDR3aa: CASSQVMLETQYF; CDR3nt: TGCGCCAGCAGCCAAGTCATGTTAGAGACCCAGTACTTC; abundance: .; v_gene: TRBV4-1; d_gene: .; j_gene: TRBJ2-5
CDR3aa: CASSLDGGSGTEAFF; CDR3nt: TGTGCCAGCAGCTTGGACGGAGGATCGGGTACTGAAGCTTTCTTT; abundance: .; v_gene: TRBV5-6; d_gene: .; j_gene: TRBJ1-1
CDR3aa: CAGQMNTEAFF; CDR3nt: TGTGCCGGGCAGATGAACACTGAAGCTTTCTTT; abundance: once; v_gene: TRBV30; d_gene: .; j_gene: TRBJ1-1
CDR3aa: CASSDRGYEQYF; CDR3nt: TGTGCCAGCAGTGACAGGGGTTACGAGCAGTACTTC; abundance: .; v_gene: TRBV27; d_gene: TRBD1; j_gene: TRBJ2-7
CDR3aa: CSVATGAGTGELFF; CDR3nt: TGCAGCGTAGCGACAGGGGCCGGCACCGGGGAGCTGTTTTTT; abundance: .; v_gene: TRBV29-1; d_gene: TRBD1; j_gene: TRBJ2-2
CDR3aa: CASSLVLAEETQYF; CDR3nt: TGCGCCAGCAGCTTGGTGTTAGCTGAAGAGACCCAGTACTTC; abundance: .; v_gene: TRBV5-1; d_gene: .; j_gene: TRBJ2-5
CDR3aa: CASSLAIGGFEQYF; CDR3nt: TGTGCCAGCAGTTTAGCTATCGGAGGGTTCGAGCAGTACTTC; abundance: .; v_gene: TRBV28; d_gene: .; j_gene: TRBJ2-7
CDR3aa: CASSQGTGRYGYTF; CDR3nt: TGCGCCAGCAGCCAAGGGACAGGGAGGTATGGCTACACCTTC; abundance: few; v_gene: TRBV4-1; d_gene: TRBD1; j_gene: TRBJ1-2